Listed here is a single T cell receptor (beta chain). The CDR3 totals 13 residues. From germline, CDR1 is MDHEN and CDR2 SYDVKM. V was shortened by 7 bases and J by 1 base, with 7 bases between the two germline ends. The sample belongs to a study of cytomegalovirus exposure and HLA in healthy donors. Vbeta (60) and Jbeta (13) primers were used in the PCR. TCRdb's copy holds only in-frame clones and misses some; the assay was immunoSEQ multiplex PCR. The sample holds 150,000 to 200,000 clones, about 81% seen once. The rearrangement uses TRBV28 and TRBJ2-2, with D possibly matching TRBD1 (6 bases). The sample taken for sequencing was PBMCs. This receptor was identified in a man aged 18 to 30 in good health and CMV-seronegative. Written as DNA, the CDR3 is TGTGCCAGCACCAGGGGGAACACCGGGGAGCTGTTTTTT. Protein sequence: CASTRGNTGELFF.